Detailed here is one T cell receptor beta chain. Its target is not known. Donors were drawn from the roughly 120-subject validation cohort, separate from the approximately 700-subject first cohort. The protocol was immunoSEQ multiplex PCR, while the TCRdb copy is restricted to in-frame clones and leaves out a portion. There are tens of thousands of clones in the sample; 85% occur only once, and more than 20% lies in the top ten. This sample was included in a study of cytomegalovirus exposure and HLA in healthy donors. Overall study findings and caveats: It was reportedly the case that the classifier diagnosed cytomegalovirus status with high specificity and sensitivity. A list of more than 150 TCR beta chains associated with cytomegalovirus was given. Most sequenced TCRs were rare (though some public TCRs occurred in many donors).

The clonotype originates from a young man in good health and CMV-seropositive. Sequencing was done on a sample of PBMCs.

Written as DNA, the CDR3 is TGTGCTAGTGGCCCCGGGACTGGTAACACTGAAGCTTTCTTT. Its protein product is CASGPGTGNTEAFF. The V call is TRBV12-5, the J call TRBJ1-1; possible D gene TRBD1, 5 bases. Germline loops: CDR1 LGHNT, CDR2 FRNRAP. Trimming pared 6 bases from V and 2 bases from J, leaving 13 bases between. CDR3 length: 14 amino acids.